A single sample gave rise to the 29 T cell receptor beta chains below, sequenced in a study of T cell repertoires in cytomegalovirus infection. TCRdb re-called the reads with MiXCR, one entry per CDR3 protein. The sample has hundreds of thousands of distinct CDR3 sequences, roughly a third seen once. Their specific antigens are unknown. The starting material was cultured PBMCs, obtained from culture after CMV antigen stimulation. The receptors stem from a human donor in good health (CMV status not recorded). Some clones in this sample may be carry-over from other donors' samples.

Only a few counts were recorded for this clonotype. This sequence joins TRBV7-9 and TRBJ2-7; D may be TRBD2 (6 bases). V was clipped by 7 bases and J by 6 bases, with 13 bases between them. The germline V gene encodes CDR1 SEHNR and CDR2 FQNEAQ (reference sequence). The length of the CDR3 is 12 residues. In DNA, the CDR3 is TGTGCCAGCAACGACGGGGGTTCCGAGCAGTACTTC. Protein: CASNDGGSEQYF.

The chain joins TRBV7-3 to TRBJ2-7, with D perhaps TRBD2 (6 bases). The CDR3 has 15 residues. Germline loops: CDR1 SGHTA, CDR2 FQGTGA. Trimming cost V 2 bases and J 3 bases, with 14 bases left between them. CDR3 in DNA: TGTGCCAGCAGCTTAGGTCGGGGGATCGGCTACGAGCAGTACTTC. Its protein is CASSLGRGIGYEQYF.

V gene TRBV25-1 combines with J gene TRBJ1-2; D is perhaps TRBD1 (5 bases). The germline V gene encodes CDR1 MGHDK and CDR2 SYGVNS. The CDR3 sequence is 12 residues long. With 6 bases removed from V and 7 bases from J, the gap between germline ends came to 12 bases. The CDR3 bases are TGTGCCAGCAGGCTTGATGGGGCTGGCTACACCTTC. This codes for CASRLDGAGYTF.

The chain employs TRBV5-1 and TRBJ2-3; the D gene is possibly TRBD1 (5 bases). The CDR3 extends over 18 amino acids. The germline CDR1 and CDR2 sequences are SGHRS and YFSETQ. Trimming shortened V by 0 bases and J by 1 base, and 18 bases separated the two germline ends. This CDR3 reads CASSLARFEDTRTDTQYF. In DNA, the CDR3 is TGCGCCAGCAGCTTGGCCAGGTTCGAGGACACCCGCACAGATACGCAGTATTTT.

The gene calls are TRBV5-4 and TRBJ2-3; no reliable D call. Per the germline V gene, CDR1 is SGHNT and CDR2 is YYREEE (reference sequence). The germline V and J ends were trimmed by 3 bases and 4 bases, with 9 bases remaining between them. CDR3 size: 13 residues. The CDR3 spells CASSSRNADTQYF. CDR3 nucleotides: TGTGCCAGCAGCTCGAGGAATGCAGATACGCAGTATTTT.

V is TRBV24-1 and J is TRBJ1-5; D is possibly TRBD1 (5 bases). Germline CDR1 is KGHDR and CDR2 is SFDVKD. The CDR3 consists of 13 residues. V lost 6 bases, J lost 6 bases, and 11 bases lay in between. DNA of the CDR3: TGTGCCACCAGTCTGGGGGACTCTCAGCCCCAGCATTTT. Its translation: CATSLGDSQPQHF.

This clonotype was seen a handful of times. CDR3: CASSGTGIHEQFF. The CDR3 DNA sequence: TGTGCCAGCAGTGGGACAGGGATACATGAGCAGTTCTTC. The V call is TRBV2, the J call TRBJ2-1; 8 bases agree with TRBD1. The CDR3 is made up of 13 amino acids. The V gene end was trimmed by 4 bases and the J gene end by 8 bases; junction bases not matched to a gene: 4. The germline CDR1 and CDR2 sequences are SNHLY and FYNNEI.

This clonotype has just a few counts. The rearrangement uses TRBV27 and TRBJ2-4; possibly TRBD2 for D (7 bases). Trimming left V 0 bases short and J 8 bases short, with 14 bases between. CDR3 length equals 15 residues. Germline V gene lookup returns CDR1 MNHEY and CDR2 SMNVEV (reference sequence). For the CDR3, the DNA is TGTGCCAGCAGTTTATCAGGGGGGGCGGGAGACATTCAGTACTTC. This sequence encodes CASSLSGGAGDIQYF.

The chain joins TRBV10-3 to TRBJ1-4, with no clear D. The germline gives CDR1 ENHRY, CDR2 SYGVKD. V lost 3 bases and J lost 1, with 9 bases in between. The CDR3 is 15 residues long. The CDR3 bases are TGTGCCATCAGTGAATCGGGAGGAACTAATGAAAAACTGTTTTTT. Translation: CAISESGGTNEKLFF.

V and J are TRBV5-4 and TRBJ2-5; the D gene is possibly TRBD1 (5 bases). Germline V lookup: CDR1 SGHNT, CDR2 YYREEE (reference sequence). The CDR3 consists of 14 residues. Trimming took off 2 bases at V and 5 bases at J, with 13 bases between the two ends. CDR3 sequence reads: CASSFEGAGETQYF. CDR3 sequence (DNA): TGTGCCAGCAGCTTTGAAGGGGCCGGTGAGACCCAGTACTTC.

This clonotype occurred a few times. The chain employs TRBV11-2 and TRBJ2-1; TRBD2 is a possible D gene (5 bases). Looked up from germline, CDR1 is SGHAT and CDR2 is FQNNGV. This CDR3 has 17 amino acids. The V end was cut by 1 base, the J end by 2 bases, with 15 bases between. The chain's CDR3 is CASSLGGIGGPYNEQFF. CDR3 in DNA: TGTGCCAGCAGCTTAGGGGGTATTGGAGGCCCCTACAATGAGCAGTTCTTC.

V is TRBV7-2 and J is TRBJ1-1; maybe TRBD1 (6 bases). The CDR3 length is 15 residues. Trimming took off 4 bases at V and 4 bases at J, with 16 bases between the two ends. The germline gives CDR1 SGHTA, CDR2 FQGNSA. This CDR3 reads CASSYLPLGATEAFF. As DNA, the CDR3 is TGTGCCAGCAGCTATCTCCCCTTGGGGGCCACTGAAGCTTTCTTT.

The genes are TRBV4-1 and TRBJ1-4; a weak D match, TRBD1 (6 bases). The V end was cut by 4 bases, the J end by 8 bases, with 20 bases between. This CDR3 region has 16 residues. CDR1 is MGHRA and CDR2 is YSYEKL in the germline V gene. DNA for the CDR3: TGCGCCAGCAGCCCCCTGGGACATGTTCCAGAAGAAAAACTGTTTTTT. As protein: CASSPLGHVPEEKLFF.

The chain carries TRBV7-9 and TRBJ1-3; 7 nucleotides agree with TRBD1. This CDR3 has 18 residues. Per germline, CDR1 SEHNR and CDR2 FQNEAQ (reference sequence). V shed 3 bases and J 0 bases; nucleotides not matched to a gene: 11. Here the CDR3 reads CASSFLGIGGPSGNTIYF. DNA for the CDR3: TGTGCCAGCAGCTTTTTGGGGATAGGGGGCCCCTCTGGAAACACCATATATTTT.

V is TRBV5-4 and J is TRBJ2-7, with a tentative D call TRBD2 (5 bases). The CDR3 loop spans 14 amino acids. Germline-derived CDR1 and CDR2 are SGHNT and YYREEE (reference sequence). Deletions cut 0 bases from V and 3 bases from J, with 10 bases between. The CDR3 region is CASSLGLQNYEQYF. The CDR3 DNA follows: TGTGCCAGCAGCTTGGGACTACAAAACTACGAGCAGTACTTC.

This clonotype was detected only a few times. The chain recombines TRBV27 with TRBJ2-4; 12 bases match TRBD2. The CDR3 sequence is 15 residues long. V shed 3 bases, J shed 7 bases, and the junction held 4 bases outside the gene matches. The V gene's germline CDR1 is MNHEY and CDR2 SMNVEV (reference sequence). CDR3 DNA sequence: TGTGCCAGCAGTTTTTCTGGGACTAGCGGGAACATTCAGTACTTC. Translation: CASSFSGTSGNIQYF.

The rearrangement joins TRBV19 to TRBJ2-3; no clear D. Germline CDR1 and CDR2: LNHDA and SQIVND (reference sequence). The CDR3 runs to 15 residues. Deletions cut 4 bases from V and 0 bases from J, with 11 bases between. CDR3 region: CASSRSAASTDTQYF. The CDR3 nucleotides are TGTGCCAGTAGTAGGTCGGCGGCTAGCACAGATACGCAGTATTTT. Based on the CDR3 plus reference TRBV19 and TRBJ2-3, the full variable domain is DGGITQSPKYLFRKEGQNVTLSCEQNLNHDAMYWYRQDPGQGLRLIYYSQIVNDFQKGDIAEGYSVSREKKESFPLTVTSAQKNPTAFYLCASSRSAASTDTQYFGPGTRLTVL.

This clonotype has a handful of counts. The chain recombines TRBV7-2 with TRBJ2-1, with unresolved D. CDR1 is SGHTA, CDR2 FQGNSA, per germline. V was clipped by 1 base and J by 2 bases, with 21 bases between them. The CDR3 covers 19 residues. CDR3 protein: CASSLVGTAGPGTYNEQFF. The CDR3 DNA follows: TGTGCCAGCAGCTTAGTCGGTACTGCAGGCCCAGGAACCTACAATGAGCAGTTCTTC.

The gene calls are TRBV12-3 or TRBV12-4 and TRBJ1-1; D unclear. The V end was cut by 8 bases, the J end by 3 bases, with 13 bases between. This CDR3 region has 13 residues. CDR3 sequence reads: CASAKQQYTEAFF. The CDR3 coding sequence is TGTGCCAGCGCGAAACAGCAGTACACTGAAGCTTTCTTT.

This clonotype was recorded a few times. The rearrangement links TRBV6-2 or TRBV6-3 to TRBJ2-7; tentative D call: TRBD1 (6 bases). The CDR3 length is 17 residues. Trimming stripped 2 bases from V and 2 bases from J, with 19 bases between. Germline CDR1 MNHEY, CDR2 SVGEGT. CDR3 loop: CASSYGGQTINPYEQYF. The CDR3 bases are TGTGCCAGCAGTTACGGCGGACAGACGATCAACCCCTACGAGCAGTACTTC.

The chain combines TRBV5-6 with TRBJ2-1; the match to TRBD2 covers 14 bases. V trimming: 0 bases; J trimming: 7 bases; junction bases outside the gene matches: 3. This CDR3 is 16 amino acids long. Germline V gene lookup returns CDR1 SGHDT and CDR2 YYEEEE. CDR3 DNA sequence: TGTGCCAGCAGCTTGGTGGGACTAGCGGGAGAGAATGAGCAGTTCTTC. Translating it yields CASSLVGLAGENEQFF. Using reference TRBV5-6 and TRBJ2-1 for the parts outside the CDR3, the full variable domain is DAGVTQSPTHLIKTRGQQVTLRCSPKSGHDTVSWYQQALGQGPQFIFQYYEEEERQRGNFPDRFSGHQFPNYSSELNVNALLLGDSALYLCASSLVGLAGENEQFFGPGTRLTVL.

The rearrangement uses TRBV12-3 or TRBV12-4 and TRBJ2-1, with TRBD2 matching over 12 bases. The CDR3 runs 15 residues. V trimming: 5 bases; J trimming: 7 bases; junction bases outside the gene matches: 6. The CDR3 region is CASSPTTSGRNEQFF. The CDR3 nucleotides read TGTGCCAGCAGTCCCACGACTAGCGGGAGAAATGAGCAGTTCTTC.

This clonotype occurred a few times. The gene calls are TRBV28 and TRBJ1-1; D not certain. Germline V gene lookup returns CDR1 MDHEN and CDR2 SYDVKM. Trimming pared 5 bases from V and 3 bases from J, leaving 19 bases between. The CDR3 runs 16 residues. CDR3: CASSQTSFGGYTEAFF. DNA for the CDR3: TGTGCCAGCAGTCAAACCTCATTCGGAGGGTACACTGAAGCTTTCTTT.

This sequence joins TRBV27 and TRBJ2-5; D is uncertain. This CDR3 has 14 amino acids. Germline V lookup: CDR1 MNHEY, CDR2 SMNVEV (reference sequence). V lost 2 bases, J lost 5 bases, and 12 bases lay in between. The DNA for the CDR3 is TGTGCCAGCAGTTTAGCCACAAGAAGGGAGACCCAGTACTTC. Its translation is CASSLATRRETQYF.

Here the CDR3 reads CASTILNEQFF. For the CDR3, the DNA is TGTGCCAGCACGATCTTGAATGAGCAGTTCTTC. V usage is TRBV25-1 and J usage is TRBJ2-1; D gene uncertain. Trimming removed 7 bases from V and 7 bases from J, with 8 bases in between. Per germline, CDR1 MGHDK and CDR2 SYGVNS. This CDR3 comprises 11 residues.

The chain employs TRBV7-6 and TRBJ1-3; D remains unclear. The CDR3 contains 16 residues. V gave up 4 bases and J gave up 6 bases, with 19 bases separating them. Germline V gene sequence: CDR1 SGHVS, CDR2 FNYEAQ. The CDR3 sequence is CASSSTFRGTKNTIYF. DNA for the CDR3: TGTGCCAGCAGCTCCACTTTTCGGGGAACCAAAAACACCATATATTTT. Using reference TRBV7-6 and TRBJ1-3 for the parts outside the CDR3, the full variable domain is GAGVSQSPRYKVTKRGQDVALRCDPISGHVSLYWYRQALGQGPEFLTYFNYEAQQDKSGLPNDRFSAERPEGSISTLTIQRTEQRDSAMYRCASSSTFRGTKNTIYFGEGSWLTVV.

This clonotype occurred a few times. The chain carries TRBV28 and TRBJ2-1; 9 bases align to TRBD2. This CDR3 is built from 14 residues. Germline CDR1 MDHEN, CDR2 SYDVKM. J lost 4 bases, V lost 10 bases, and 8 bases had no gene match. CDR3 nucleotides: TGTGCCACCGGACTCGCGGGGGGGTACAATGAGCAGTTCTTC. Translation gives CATGLAGGYNEQFF. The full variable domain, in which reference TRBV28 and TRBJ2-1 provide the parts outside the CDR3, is DVKVTQSSRYLVKRTGEKVFLECVQDMDHENMFWYRQDPGLGLRLIYFSYDVKMKEKGDIPEGYSVSREKKERFSLILESASTNQTSMYLCATGLAGGYNEQFFGPGTRLTVL.

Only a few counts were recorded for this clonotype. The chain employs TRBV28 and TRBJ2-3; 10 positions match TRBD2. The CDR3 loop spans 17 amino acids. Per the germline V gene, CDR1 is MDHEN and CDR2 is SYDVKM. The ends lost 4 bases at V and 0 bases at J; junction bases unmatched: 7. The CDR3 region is CASSSPGLATSTDTQYF. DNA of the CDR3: TGTGCCAGCAGTTCCCCGGGACTAGCGACGAGCACAGATACGCAGTATTTT.

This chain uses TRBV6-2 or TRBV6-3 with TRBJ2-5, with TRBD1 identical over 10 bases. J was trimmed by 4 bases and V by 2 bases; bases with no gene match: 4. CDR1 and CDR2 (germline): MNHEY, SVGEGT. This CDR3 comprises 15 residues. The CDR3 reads CASSYDRGLSETQYF. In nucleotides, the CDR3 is TGTGCCAGCAGTTACGACAGGGGGCTTTCAGAGACCCAGTACTTC.